This T cell receptor beta chain was profiled in a study of glioma-infiltrating T cells. After removal of 3 bases from V and 7 bases from J, the junction contained 6 bases not matched to a gene. CDR3 length: 12 residues. Germline CDR1 and CDR2: DFQATT and SNEGSKA (reference sequence). TCR alpha and beta CDR3 regions were amplified from RNA using iRepertoire nested multiplex PCR. TCRdb reanalysed the multiplex PCR reads using MiXCR and keeps one entry per CDR3 protein. Of more than 90,000 distinct CDR3 sequences in the sample, roughly 40% were seen once. The receptor was derived from a human donor with low-grade glioma or glioblastoma, undergoing nonglioma brain surgery, or in good health (not recorded which). The V call is TRBV20-1, the J call TRBJ2-7; TRBD2 matches 7 bases. The sample consisted of glioma tissue, nonneoplastic brain tissue, or PBMCs (not recorded which). CDR3: CSASKGLPEQYF. As DNA, the CDR3 is TGCAGTGCTAGCAAGGGACTACCGGAGCAGTACTTC.